This record concerns one TCR beta chain sequence. Its antigen is currently unknown. Germline CDR1 reads SGHTA; CDR2 reads FQGNSA. This CDR3 has 15 residues. Trimming removed 5 bases at V and 1 base at J, with 14 bases between. This specimen belongs to a study of cytomegalovirus exposure and HLA in healthy donors. General study findings and limits: In a later analysis, CMV-associated beta chains were mostly HLA-associated, it appeared. A later analysis reported that several of the most significant clusters appeared to be linked to common viral pathogens, among them Epstein-Barr virus. Among TCR sequences, most were rare, though some public TCRs appeared in many donors.

PCR involved 60 Vbeta and 13 Jbeta primers. Libraries were prepared by immunoSEQ multiplex PCR; TCRdb keeps only in-frame clonotypes and omits some of them. The data show 150,000 to 200,000 clones, roughly 85% seen once. The sequencing input was PBMCs. The V and J genes are TRBV7-2 and TRBJ1-1; TRBD1 is a possible D gene (6 bases). The clonotype originates from a woman aged 25 to 45 in good health and CMV-seropositive. The CDR3 DNA reads as TGTGCCAGCAGCCGTTTGGACAGCCCGAACACTGAAGCTTTCTTT. It specifies CASSRLDSPNTEAFF.